Each of the 7 T cell receptor beta chains below was sequenced from the same sample in a study of blood T cell repertoires in COVID-19. Libraries were prepared by immunoSEQ multiplex PCR; TCRdb keeps only in-frame clonotypes and omits some of them. The table lists roughly 150,000 clones, about four fifths of them singletons, with around 14% in the top ten. Sequencing was carried out using peripheral blood. These receptors were taken from a woman of 80 years or more with acute or convalescent COVID-19.

Only a few counts were recorded for this clone. This chain joins TRBV6-7 and TRBJ1-6; D ambiguous. TRBV6-7 is an open reading frame, and its role is uncertain. CDR3 length equals 15 residues. Trimming removed 2 bases at V and 7 bases at J, with 12 bases between. The CDR3 loop reads CASSYLRLGNSPLHF. The CDR3 DNA is TGTGCCAGCAGTTACCTGAGGCTTGGGAATTCACCCCTCCACTTT.

This clone was seen a few times. This sequence joins TRBV4-1 and TRBJ1-2; TRBD1 is a possible D gene (6 bases). The V gene lost 0 bases and the J gene lost 3 bases, with 17 bases spanning the gap. Per the germline V gene, CDR1 is MGHRA and CDR2 is YSYEKL. This CDR3 spans 17 amino acids. The CDR3 coding sequence is TGCGCCAGCAGCCAAGATCTAAGGGGGATCACTCACTATGGCTACACCTTC. It codes for CASSQDLRGITHYGYTF.

CDR3 nucleotides: TGTGCCAGCAGTTTCGATACGGCAGGCTCCTACAATGAGCAGTTCTTC. Protein: CASSFDTAGSYNEQFF. The V gene is TRBV6-5, the J gene TRBJ2-1; D gene uncertain. Trimming cost V 4 bases and J 0 bases, with 13 bases left between them. CDR1 and CDR2 (germline): MNHEY, SVGAGI. This CDR3 has 16 residues.

The V call is TRBV11-3, the J call TRBJ1-1, with TRBD1 identical over 8 bases. This CDR3 spans 13 amino acids. V lost 2 bases to trimming and J lost 5 bases; unmatched junction nucleotides: 1. Germline CDR1 is SGHNT and CDR2 is YENEEA. The CDR3 DNA sequence: TGTGCCAGCAGCTTAACAGGGGGAACTGAAGCTTTCTTT. It translates to CASSLTGGTEAFF.

In the case of this clone: The same CDR3 can be traced to other DNA sequences in this sample. The rearrangement links TRBV7-2 to TRBJ1-5; D is uncertain. Trimming stripped 2 bases from V and 1 base from J, with 3 bases between. The CDR3 spans 13 residues. Germline CDR1 and CDR2: SGHTA and FQGNSA. CDR3 DNA sequence: TGTGCCAGCAGCTTAAGCAGCAATCAGCCCCAGCATTTT. This sequence encodes CASSLSSNQPQHF.

This chain joins TRBV15 and TRBJ2-3; no definite D call. Looked up from germline, CDR1 is LNHNV and CDR2 is YYDKDF (reference sequence). V lost 0 bases to trimming and J lost 5 bases, with 12 bases between them. The CDR3 extends over 15 amino acids. CDR3 residues: CATSRDSRSGDTQYF. The CDR3 DNA follows: TGTGCCACCAGCAGAGATAGTAGGAGTGGAGATACGCAGTATTTT.

The chain employs TRBV28 and TRBJ1-5, with 8 bases identical to TRBD1. The CDR3 length is 14 residues. In germline, CDR1 is MDHEN, CDR2 SYDVKM. The V gene end was trimmed by 8 bases and the J gene end by 9 bases; junction bases not matched to a gene: 12. The CDR3 spells CASLRTGPDRPQHF. The CDR3 nucleotides are TGTGCCAGCCTGAGGACAGGGCCTGATCGGCCCCAGCATTTT.